This T cell receptor beta chain was captured in a study of OX40 agonist ivuxolimab in advanced cancers. Context from the whole study: Ivuxolimab was an agonistic, fully human IgG2 monoclonal antibody directed against OX40 (CD134), a costimulatory receptor. Intravenous ivuxolimab was administered to patients every 2 weeks at six dose levels: 0.01, 0.1, 0.3, 1.5, 3 and 10 mg/kg. Of the roughly 54 patients in dose escalation, about 20 had hepatocellular carcinoma, about 15 had melanoma, 9 had renal cell carcinoma and 9 had head and neck cancer. In the dose-escalation cohort, roughly four fifths of patients were male, and the mean age was around 60 years, with a range of roughly 20 to 79. Prior anti-PD-1, anti-PD-L1 or anti-CTLA-4 therapy was permitted, and approximately 40% of dose-escalation patients had received checkpoint inhibitors. Partial responses were achieved by three dose-escalation patients, of whom one had hepatocellular carcinoma and two had cutaneous melanoma. Peripheral TCRbeta sequencing aimed to test whether ivuxolimab altered TCR sequence diversity and caused clonal T-cell expansion. The paper covers the monotherapy dose-escalation part of the phase I ivuxolimab trial, which included N = 52 patients. Overall study outcomes, separate from this receptor: Low levels of normalized T-cell clonal expansion were also seen in some patients who did not respond. In the 0.1-3.0 mg/kg groups, partial responders were among the patients with the lowest normalized peripheral clonal expansion, particularly in CD8+ T cells. The antigen specificity of the clonally expanded peripheral T cells was not determined. At doses from 0.1 to 3.0 mg/kg, clonal expansion was seen in both CD4+ and CD8+ blood T cells between baseline and week 6. After ivuxolimab, expanded clones were on average more numerous among CD8+ T cells than among CD4+ T cells.

Genomic DNA was extracted from sorted cells for sequencing of the TCRbeta CDR3 region. The immunoSEQ Assay was used for sequencing of TCRbeta CDR3 regions. TCRdb's version of the immuneACCESS table is confined to in-frame rearrangements and falls short of the full clone set. An unresolved V gene accounts for under half of the shortfall where checked; the remainder is of unknown origin. The sample table contains 150,000 to 170,000 clones; only one count was recorded for approximately 94% of them. The top ten clones comprise 0.3% to 0.35% of the sample. The trial excluded patients who had a history of autoimmune disease or were on systemic immunosuppression. Peripheral blood for TCR sequencing was collected from all dose cohorts at baseline, on cycle 4 day 1, and on cycle 7 day 1. Samples came from an open-label, multicenter, first-in-human phase I dose-escalation trial of ivuxolimab. Adults with locally advanced or metastatic head and neck squamous cell, hepatocellular, melanoma or renal cell carcinoma were enrolled in the trial. CD4+ and CD8+ T cells were sorted separately from peripheral blood before TCR sequencing.

A word on this clone: This clone's antigen is unknown. It has no much larger one-base neighbor in the sample; base qualities were not kept.

Spanning cysteine to phenylalanine, the CDR3 consists of 14 amino acids. Solely the CDR3 DNA is kept, with 42 bases framed from the first base. V loses 7 bases, J loses 2 bases, and the germline ends lie 16 bases apart. According to the germline V gene, CDR1 reads SGHDT and CDR2 reads YYEEEE. The sequencing used CD4+ or CD8+ T cells sorted from blood, collected in a trial of the OX40 agonist ivuxolimab. The source is an adult with an advanced solid tumor such as melanoma, head and neck, liver or kidney cancer. The rearranged segments are TRBV5-6 and TRBJ2-7, with a weak D call of TRBD1 (6 bases match). In nucleotides, the sequence is TGTGCCAGCGCTCCTGGGACAAGAACCTACGAGCAGTACTTC. This yields the protein CASAPGTRTYEQYF.